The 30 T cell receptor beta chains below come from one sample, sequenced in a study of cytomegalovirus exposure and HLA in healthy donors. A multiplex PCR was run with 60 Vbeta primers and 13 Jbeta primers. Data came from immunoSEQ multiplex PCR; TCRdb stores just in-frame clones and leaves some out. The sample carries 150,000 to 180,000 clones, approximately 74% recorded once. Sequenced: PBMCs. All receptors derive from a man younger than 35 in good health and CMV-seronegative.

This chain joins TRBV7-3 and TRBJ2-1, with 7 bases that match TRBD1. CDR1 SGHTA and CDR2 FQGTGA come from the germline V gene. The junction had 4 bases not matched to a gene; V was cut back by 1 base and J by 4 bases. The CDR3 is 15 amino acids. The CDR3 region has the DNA TGTGCCAGCAGCTTAATGGGGACAGTATACAATGAGCAGTTCTTC. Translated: CASSLMGTVYNEQFF.

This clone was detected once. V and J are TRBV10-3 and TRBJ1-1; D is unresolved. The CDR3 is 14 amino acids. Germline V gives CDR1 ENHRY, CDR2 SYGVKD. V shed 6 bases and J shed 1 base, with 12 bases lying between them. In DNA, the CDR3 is TGTGCCATCAGCACCCCTGCGGGGAACACTGAAGCTTTCTTT. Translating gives CAISTPAGNTEAFF.

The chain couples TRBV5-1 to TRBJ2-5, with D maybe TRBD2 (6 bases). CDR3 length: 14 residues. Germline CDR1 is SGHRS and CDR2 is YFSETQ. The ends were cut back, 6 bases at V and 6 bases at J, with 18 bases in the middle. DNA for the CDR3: TGCGCCAGCACCTCTCGGAGGGCGTTGCAGACCCAGTACTTC. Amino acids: CASTSRRALQTQYF.

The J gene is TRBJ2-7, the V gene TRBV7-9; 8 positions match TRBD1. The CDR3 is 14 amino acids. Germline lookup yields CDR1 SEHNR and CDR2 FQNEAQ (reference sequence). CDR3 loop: CSSRGTGNTYEQYF. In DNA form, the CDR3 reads TGTTCCTCCCGGGGGACAGGTAACACCTACGAGCAGTACTTC.

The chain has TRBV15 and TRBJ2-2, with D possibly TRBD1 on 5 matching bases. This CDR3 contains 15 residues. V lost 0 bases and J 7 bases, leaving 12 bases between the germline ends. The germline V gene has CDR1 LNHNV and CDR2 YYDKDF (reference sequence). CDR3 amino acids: CATSREQGWNGELFF. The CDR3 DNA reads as TGTGCCACCAGCAGAGAGCAGGGTTGGAACGGGGAGCTGTTTTTT. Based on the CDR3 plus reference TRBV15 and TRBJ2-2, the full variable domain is DAMVIQNPRYQVTQFGKPVTLSCSQTLNHNVMYWYQQKSSQAPKLLFHYYDKDFNNEADTPDNFQSRRPNTSFCFLDIRSPGLGDTAMYLCATSREQGWNGELFFGEGSRLTVL.

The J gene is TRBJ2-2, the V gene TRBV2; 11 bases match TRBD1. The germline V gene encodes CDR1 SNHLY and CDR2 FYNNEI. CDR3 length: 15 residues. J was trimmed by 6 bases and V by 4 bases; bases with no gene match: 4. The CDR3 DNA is TGTGCCAGCAGTGTCCGGACAGGGGGCCCCGGGGAGCTGTTTTTT. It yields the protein CASSVRTGGPGELFF.

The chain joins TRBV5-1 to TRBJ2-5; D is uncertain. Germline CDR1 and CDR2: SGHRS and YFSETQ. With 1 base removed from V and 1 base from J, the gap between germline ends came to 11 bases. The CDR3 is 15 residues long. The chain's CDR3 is CASSLPALRQETQYF. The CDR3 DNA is TGCGCCAGCAGCTTGCCGGCACTACGCCAAGAGACCCAGTACTTC.

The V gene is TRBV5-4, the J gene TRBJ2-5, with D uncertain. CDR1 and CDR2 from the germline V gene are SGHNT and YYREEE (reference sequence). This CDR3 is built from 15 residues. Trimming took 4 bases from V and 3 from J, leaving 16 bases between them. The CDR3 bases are TGTGCCAGCAGCCCAGCCCGACTCGTAAAAGAGACCCAGTACTTC. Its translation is CASSPARLVKETQYF.

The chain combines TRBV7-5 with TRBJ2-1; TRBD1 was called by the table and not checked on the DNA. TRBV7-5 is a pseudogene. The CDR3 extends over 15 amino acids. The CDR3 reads CVRSLVGQASNEQFF. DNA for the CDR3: TGTGTCAGAAGCTTAGTGGGACAGGCAAGCAATGAGCAGTTCTTC.

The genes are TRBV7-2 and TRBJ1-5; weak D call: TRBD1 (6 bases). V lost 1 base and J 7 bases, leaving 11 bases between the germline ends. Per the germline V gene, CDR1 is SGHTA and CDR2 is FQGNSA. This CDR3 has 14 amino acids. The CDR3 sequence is CASSLEGRGQPQHF. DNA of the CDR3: TGTGCCAGCAGCTTAGAGGGCAGGGGACAGCCCCAGCATTTT.

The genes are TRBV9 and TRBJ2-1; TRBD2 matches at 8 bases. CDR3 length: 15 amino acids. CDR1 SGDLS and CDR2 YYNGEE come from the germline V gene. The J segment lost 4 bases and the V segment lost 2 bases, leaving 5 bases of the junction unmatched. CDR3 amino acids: CASSVRGGSYNEQFF. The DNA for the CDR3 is TGTGCCAGCAGCGTCCGGGGGGGTTCATACAATGAGCAGTTCTTC.

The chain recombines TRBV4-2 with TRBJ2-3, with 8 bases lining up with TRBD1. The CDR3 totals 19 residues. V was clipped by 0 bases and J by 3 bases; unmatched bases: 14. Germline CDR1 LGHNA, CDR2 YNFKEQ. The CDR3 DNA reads TGTGCCAGCAGCCAAGACCGAACGACTTGGACAGGGCAGACAGATACGCAGTATTTT. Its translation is CASSQDRTTWTGQTDTQYF.

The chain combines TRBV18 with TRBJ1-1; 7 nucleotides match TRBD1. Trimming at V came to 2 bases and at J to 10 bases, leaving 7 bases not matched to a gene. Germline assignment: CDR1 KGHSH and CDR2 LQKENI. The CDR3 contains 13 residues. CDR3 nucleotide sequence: TGTGCCAGCTCACCAATAGGGGGCGACCCAGCTTTCTTT. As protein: CASSPIGGDPAFF. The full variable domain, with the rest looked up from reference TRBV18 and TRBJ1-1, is NAGVMQNPRHLVRRRGQEARLRCSPMKGHSHVYWYRQLPEEGLKFMVYLQKENIIDESGMPKERFSAEFPKEGPSILRIQQVVRGDSAAYFCASSPIGGDPAFFGQGTRLTVV.

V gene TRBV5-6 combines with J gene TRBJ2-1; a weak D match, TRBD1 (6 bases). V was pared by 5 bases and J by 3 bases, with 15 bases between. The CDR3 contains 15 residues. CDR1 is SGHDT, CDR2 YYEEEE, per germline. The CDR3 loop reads CASSGRGGVYNEQFF. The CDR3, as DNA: TGTGCCAGCAGTGGCCGAGGGGGTGTCTACAATGAGCAGTTCTTC.

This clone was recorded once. The DNA for the CDR3 is TGTGCCAGCATGGTGTCAGGGCCTGAAGCTTTCTTT. Protein sequence: CASMVSGPEAFF. The genes are TRBV2 and TRBJ1-1; a weak D match, TRBD1 (5 bases). CDR3 length equals 12 residues. Germline V gene lookup returns CDR1 SNHLY and CDR2 FYNNEI. Trimming removed 7 bases at V and 6 bases at J, with 12 bases between.

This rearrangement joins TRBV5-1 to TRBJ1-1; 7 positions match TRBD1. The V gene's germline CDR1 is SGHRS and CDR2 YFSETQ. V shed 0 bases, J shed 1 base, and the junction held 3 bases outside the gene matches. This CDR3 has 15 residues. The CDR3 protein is CASSLGGTENTEAFF. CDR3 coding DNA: TGCGCCAGCAGCTTGGGGGGGACAGAGAACACTGAAGCTTTCTTT.

Here the CDR3 DNA reads TGTGCCAGCAGCTCTACTCCACTAGCGGGGGGGGCGGCAGATACGCAGTATTTT. It encodes CASSSTPLAGGAADTQYF. The J gene is TRBJ2-3, the V gene TRBV7-2; 13 positions agree with TRBD2. CDR1 and CDR2 (germline): SGHTA, FQGNSA. The CDR3 consists of 18 residues. The V and J ends lost 4 bases and 4 bases, in that order; junction bases with no gene match: 11.

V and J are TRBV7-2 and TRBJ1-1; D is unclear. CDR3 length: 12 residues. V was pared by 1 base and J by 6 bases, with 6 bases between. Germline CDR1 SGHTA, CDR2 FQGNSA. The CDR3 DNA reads TGTGCCAGCAGCTTAGTGGGCCCTGAAGCTTTCTTT. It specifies CASSLVGPEAFF.

CDR3 amino acids: CASSPGVSSGNTIYF. Here the CDR3 DNA reads TGTGCCAGCAGCCCCGGGGTGAGCTCTGGAAACACCATATATTTT. The V and J genes are TRBV11-2 and TRBJ1-3; D ambiguous. Germline CDR1 is SGHAT and CDR2 is FQNNGV. Trimming removed 5 bases at V and 0 bases at J, with 11 bases between. This CDR3 is built from 15 residues.

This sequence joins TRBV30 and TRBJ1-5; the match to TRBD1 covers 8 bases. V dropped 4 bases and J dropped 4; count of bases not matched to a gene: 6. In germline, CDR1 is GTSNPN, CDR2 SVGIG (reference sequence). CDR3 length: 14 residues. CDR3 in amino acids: CAWTRTGINQPQHF. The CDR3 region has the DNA TGTGCCTGGACCCGGACAGGGATTAATCAGCCCCAGCATTTT.

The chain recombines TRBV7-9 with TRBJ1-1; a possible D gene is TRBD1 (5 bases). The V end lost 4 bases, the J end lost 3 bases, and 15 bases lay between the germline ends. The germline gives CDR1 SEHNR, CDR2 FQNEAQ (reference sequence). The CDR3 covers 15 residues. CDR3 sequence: CASSWARVMDTEAFF. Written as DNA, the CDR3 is TGTGCCAGCAGCTGGGCCAGGGTAATGGACACTGAAGCTTTCTTT.

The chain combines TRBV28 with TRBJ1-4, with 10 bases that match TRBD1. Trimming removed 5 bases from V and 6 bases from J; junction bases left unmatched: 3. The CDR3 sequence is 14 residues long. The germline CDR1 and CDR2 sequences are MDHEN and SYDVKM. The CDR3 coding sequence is TGTGCCAGCAGTCCCGGACAGGGGGATGAAAAACTGTTTTTT. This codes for CASSPGQGDEKLFF.

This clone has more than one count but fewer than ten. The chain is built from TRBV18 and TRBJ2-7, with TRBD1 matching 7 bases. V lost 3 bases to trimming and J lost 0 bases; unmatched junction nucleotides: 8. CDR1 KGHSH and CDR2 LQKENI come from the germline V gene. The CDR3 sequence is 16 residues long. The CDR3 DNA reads TGTGCCAGCTCACCCAATCGACAGGGCGCCTCCTACGAGCAGTACTTC. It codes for CASSPNRQGASYEQYF.

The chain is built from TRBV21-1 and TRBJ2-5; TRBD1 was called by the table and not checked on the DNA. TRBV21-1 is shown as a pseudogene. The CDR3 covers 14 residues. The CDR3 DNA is TGTGCCAGCAGCAAAGTGGGGACAAAAGAGACCCAGTACTTC. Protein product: CASSKVGTKETQYF.

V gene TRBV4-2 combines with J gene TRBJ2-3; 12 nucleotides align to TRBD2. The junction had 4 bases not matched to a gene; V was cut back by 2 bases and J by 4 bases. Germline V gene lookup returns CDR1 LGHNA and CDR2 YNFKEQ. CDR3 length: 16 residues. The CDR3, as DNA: TGTGCCAGCAGCCAAAAGACTAGCGGGGGCGCAGATACGCAGTATTTT. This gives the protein CASSQKTSGGADTQYF.

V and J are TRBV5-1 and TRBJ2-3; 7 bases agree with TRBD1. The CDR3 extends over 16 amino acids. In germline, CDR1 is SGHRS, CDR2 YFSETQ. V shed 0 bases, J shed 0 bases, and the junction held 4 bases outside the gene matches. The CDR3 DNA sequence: TGCGCCAGCAGCTTGGTTCCAGGGGGAAGCACAGATACGCAGTATTTT. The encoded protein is CASSLVPGGSTDTQYF.

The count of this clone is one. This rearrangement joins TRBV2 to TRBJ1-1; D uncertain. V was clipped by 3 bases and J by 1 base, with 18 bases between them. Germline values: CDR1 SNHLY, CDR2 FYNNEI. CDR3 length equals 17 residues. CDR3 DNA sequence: TGTGCCAGCAGTGATGAGGATTTGACTATAACGAACACTGAAGCTTTCTTT. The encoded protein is CASSDEDLTITNTEAFF.

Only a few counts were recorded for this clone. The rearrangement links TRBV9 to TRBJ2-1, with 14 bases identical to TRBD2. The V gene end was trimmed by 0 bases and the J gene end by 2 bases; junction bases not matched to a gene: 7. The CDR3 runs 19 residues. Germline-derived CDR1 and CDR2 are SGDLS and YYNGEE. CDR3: CASSVGLAGGAQTYNEQFF. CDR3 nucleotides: TGTGCCAGCAGCGTAGGACTAGCGGGGGGGGCTCAGACCTACAATGAGCAGTTCTTC.

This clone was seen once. The CDR3 protein is CATSRDKTDEQYF. The CDR3 DNA reads as TGTGCCACCAGCAGAGATAAGACAGACGAGCAGTACTTC. The rearrangement joins TRBV15 to TRBJ2-7, with TRBD1 as a possible D gene (5 bases). The length of the CDR3 is 13 residues. V shed 0 bases and J shed 5 bases, with 8 bases lying between them. In germline, CDR1 is LNHNV, CDR2 YYDKDF (reference sequence).

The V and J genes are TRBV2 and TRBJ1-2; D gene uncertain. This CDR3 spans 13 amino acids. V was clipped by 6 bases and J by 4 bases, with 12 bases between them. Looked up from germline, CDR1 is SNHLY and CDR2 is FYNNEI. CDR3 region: CASRAGGSYGYTF. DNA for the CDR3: TGTGCCAGCAGAGCAGGAGGCAGCTATGGCTACACCTTC.